This TCR beta chain is from a study of cytomegalovirus exposure and HLA in healthy donors. Overall study: Earlier, fewer than 140 million unique TCR beta sequences were recovered from roughly 200 million T cells by an analysis. Membership in the Caucasian-associated ancestry cluster was found for 65% to 85% of approximately 430 genotyped donors. Whole-study findings and limits: Segments of the TCR beta V type were, in most cases, productive about 87% or about 30% of the time in an earlier analysis.

Primers: 60 Vbeta forward and 13 Jbeta reverse. Data came from immunoSEQ multiplex PCR; TCRdb stores just in-frame clones and leaves some out. The repertoire consists of about 98,000 clones, with roughly 80% occurring once and the leading ten covering approximately 16%. The CDR3 is 19 residues long. The J segment lost 2 bases and the V segment lost 4 bases, leaving 14 bases of the junction unmatched. The V gene's germline CDR1 is MGHRA and CDR2 YSYEKL. As regards this clone: The target antigen is unknown.

This sequence was found in a man aged 60 to 69 in good health and CMV-seropositive. The J gene is TRBJ2-7, the V gene TRBV4-1; 13 bases align to TRBD2. Sequencing was done on a sample of PBMCs. CDR3 amino acids: CASSRLRSLAGGTPYEQYF. CDR3 bases: TGCGCCAGCAGCCGACTCCGCTCACTAGCGGGGGGGACCCCCTACGAGCAGTACTTC.